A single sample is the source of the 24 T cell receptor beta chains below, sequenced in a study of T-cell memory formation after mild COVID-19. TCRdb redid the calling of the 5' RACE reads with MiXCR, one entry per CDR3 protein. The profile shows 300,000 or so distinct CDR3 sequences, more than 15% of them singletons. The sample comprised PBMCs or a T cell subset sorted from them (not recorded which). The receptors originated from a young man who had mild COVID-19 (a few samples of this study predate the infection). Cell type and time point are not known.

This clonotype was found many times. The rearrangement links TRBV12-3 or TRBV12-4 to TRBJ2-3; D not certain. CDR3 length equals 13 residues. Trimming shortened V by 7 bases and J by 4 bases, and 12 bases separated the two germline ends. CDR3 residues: CASTPSGADTQYF. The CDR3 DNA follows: TGTGCCAGCACTCCGTCCGGAGCAGATACGCAGTATTTT.

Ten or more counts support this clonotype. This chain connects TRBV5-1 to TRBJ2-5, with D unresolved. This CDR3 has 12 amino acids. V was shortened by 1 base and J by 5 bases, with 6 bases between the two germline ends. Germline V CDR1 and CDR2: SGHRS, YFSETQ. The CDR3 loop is CASSLRSETQYF. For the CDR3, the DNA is TGCGCCAGCAGCTTGCGTAGTGAGACCCAGTACTTC.

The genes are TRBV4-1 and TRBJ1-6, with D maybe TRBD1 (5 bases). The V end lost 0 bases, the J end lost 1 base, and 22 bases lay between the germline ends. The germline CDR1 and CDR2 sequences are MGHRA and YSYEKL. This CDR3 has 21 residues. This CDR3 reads CASSQDATVPYWRSYNSPLHF. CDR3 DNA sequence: TGCGCCAGCAGCCAAGATGCGACAGTCCCCTACTGGCGGTCCTATAATTCACCCCTCCACTTT.

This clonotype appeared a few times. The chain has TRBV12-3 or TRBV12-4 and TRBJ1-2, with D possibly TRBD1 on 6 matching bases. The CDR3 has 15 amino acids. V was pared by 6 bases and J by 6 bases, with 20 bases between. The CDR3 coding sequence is TGTGCCAGCAGGGTGCCCGGCAGGGGAAAAGATGGCTACACCTTC. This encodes CASRVPGRGKDGYTF.

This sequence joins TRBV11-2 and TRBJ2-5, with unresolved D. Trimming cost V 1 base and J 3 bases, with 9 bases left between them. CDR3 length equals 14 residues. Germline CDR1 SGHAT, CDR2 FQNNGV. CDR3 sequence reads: CASSLGVVEETQYF. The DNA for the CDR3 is TGTGCCAGCAGCTTAGGGGTTGTTGAAGAGACCCAGTACTTC.

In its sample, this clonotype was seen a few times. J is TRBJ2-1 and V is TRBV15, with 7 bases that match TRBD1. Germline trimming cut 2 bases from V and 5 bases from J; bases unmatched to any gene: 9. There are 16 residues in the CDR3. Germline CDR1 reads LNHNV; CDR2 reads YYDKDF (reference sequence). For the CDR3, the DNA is TGTGCCACCAGCAGACCGCTGACAGGGCCCGACAATGAGCAGTTCTTC. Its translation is CATSRPLTGPDNEQFF.

CDR3 protein: CASHRGGLSTEAFF. As DNA, the CDR3 is TGTGCCAGCCACCGGGGGGGCCTGAGCACTGAAGCTTTCTTT. The chain is built from TRBV5-5 and TRBJ1-1, with a weak D call TRBD1 (6 bases). The V gene's germline CDR1 is SGHKS and CDR2 YYEKEE (reference sequence). V shed 7 bases and J shed 4 bases, with 17 bases lying between them. The length of the CDR3 is 14 residues.

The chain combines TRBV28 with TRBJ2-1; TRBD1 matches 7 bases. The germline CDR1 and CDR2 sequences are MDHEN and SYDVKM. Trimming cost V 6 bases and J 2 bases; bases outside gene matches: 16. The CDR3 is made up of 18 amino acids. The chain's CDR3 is CASSYPRGTVYPYNEQFF. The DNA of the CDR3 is TGTGCCAGCAGCTACCCCCGTGGGACAGTGTACCCCTACAATGAGCAGTTCTTC.

CDR3 region: CASSFPRGGSNEKLFF. CDR3 nucleotide sequence: TGTGCCAGCAGCTTCCCCCGGGGGGGGTCTAATGAAAAACTGTTTTTT. V gene TRBV7-9 combines with J gene TRBJ1-4; the D gene is possibly TRBD1 (5 bases). The CDR3 loop spans 16 amino acids. V was clipped by 3 bases and J by 3 bases, with 14 bases between them. From germline, CDR1 is SEHNR and CDR2 FQNEAQ (reference sequence). The entire variable domain, with the rest obtained from reference TRBV7-9 and TRBJ1-4, is as follows: DTGVSQNPRHKITKRGQNVTFRCDPISEHNRLYWYRQTLGQGPEFLTYFQNEAQLEKSRLLSDRFSAERPKGSFSTLEIQRTEQGDSAMYLCASSFPRGGSNEKLFFGSGTQLSVL.

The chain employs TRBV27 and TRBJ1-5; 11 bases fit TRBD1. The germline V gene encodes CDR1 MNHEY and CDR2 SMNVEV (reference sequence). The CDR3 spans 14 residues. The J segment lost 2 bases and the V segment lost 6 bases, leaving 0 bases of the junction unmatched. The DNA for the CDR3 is TGTGCCAGCAGGGGACAGGGGGGCAATCAGCCCCAGCATTTT. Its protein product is CASRGQGGNQPQHF.

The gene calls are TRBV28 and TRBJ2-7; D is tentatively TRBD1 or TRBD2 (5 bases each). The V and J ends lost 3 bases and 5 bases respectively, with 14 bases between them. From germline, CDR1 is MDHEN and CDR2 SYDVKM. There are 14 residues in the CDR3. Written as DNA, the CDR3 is TGTGCCAGCAGTTTGAGAGGGGCGGTGAACGAGCAGTACGTC. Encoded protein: CASSLRGAVNEQYV.

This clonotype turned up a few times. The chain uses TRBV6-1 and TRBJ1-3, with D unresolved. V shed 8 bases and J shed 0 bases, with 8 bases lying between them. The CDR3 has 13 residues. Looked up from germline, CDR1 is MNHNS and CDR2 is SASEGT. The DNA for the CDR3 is TGTGCCAGCGAGGAGAGCTCTGGAAACACCATATATTTT. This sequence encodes CASEESSGNTIYF.

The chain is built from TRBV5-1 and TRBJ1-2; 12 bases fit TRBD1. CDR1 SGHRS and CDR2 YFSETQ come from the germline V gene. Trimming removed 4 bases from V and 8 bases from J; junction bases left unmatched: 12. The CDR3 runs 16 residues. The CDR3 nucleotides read TGCGCCAGCAGCGCACCCGGGACAGGGGGCGAAGACGGCTACACCTTC. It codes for CASSAPGTGGEDGYTF. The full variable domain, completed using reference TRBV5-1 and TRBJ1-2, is KAGVTQTPRYLIKTRGQQVTLSCSPISGHRSVSWYQQTPGQGLQFLFEYFSETQRNKGNFPGRFSGRQFSNSRSEMNVSTLELGDSALYLCASSAPGTGGEDGYTFGSGTRLTVV.

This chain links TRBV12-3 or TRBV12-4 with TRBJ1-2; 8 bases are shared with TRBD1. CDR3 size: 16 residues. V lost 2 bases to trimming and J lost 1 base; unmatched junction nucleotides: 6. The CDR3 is CASSLNFRGLNYGYTF. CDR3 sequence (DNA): TGTGCCAGCAGTTTAAACTTCAGGGGGCTTAACTATGGCTACACCTTC.

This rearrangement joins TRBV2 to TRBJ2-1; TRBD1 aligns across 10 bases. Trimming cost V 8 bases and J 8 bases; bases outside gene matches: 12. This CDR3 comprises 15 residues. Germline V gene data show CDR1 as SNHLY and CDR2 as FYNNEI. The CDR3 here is CASGSGTGASYEQFF. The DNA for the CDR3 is TGTGCCAGCGGGTCGGGGACAGGGGCCTCTTATGAGCAGTTCTTC.

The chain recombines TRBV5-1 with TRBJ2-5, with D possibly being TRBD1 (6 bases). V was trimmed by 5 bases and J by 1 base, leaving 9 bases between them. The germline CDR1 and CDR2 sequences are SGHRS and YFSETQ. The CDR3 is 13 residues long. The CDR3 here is CASRTGSQETQYF. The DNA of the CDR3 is TGCGCCAGCAGAACAGGGTCCCAAGAGACCCAGTACTTC.

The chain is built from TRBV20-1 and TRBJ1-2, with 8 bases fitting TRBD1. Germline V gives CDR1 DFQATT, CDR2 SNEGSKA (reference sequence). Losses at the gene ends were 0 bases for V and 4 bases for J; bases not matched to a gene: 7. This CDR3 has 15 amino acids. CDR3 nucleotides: TGCAGTGCTAGAGATGACGCCAGGGGGCTCTATGGCTACACCTTC. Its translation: CSARDDARGLYGYTF.

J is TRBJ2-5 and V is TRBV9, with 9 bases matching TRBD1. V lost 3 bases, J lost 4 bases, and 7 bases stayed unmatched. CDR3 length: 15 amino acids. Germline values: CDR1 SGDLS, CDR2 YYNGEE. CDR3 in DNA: TGTGCCAGCAGCGCGTCGGGACAGGGTGTAGAGACCCAGTACTTC. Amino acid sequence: CASSASGQGVETQYF.

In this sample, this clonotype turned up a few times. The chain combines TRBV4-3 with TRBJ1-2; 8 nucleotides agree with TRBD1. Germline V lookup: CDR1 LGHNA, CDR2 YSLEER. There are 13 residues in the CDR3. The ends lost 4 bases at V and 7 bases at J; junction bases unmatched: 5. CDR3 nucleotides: TGCGCCAGCAGCCCGCAGGGGGCAGCTGGCTACACCTTC. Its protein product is CASSPQGAAGYTF.

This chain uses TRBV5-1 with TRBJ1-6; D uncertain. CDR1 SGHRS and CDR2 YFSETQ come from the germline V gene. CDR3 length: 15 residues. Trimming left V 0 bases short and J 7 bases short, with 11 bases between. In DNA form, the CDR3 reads TGCGCCAGCAGCTTGGCAATGGGGATCAATTCACCCCTCCACTTT. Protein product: CASSLAMGINSPLHF.

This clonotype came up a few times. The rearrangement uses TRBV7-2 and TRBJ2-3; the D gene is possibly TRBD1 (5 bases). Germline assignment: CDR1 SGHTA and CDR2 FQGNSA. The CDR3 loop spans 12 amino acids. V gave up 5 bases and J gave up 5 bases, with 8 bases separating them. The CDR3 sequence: CASSNQGDTQYF. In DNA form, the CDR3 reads TGTGCCAGCAGCAACCAGGGAGATACGCAGTATTTT.

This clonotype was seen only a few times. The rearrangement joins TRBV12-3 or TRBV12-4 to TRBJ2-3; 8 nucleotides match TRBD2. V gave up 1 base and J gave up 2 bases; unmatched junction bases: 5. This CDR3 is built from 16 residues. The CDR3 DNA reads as TGTGCCAGCAGTTTAGGTGGCGGGGGGAACACAGATACGCAGTATTTT. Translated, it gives CASSLGGGGNTDTQYF.

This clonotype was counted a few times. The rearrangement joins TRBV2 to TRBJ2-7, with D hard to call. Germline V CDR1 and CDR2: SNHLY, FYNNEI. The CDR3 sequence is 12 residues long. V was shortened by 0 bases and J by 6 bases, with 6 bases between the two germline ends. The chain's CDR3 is CASSEAAAEQYV. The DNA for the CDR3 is TGTGCCAGCAGTGAAGCGGCGGCCGAGCAGTACGTC.

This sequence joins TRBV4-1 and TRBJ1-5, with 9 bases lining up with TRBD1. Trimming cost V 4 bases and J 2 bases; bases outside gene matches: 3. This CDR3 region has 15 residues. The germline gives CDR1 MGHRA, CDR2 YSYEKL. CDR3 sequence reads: CASSPRDRGNQPQHF. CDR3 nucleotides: TGCGCCAGCAGCCCCCGGGACAGGGGCAATCAGCCCCAGCATTTT.